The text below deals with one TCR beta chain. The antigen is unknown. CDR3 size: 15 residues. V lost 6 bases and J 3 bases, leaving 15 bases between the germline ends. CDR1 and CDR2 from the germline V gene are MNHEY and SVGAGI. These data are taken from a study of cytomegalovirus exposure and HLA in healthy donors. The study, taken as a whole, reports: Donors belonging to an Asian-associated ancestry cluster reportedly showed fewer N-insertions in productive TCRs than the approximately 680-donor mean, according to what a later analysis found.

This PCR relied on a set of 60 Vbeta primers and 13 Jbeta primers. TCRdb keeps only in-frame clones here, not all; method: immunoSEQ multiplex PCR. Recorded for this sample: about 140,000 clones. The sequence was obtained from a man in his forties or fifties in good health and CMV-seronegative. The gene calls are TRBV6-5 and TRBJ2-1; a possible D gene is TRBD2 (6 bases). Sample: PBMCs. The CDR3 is CASRIFLARYNEQFF. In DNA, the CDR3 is TGTGCCAGCAGAATCTTTCTAGCGCGCTACAATGAGCAGTTCTTC.